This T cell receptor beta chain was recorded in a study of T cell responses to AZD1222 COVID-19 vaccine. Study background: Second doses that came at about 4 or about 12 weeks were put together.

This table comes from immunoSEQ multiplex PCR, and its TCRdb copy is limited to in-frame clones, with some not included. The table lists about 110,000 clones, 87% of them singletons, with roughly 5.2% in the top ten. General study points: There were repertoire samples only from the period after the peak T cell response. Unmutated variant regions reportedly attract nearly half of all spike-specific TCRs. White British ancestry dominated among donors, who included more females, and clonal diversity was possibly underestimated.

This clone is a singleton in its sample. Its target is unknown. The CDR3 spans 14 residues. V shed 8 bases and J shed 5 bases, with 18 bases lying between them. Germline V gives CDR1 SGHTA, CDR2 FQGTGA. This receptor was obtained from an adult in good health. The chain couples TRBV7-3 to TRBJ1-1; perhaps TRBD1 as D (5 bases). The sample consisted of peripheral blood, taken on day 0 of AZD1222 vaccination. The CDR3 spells CASPCGGSETEAFF. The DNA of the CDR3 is TGTGCCAGCCCGTGTGGGGGATCGGAAACTGAAGCTTTCTTT.